This T cell receptor (beta chain) emerged from a study of sequential checkpoint blockade in melanoma. For the study at large: After both sequences, patients received maintenance nivolumab. DNA from over 80 pretreatment tumor samples underwent TCRβ immunosequencing. Points from the study as a whole: T-cell fraction and clonality followed PD-L1 and CD8+ counts, not mutational load.

Data came from immunoSEQ multiplex PCR; TCRdb stores just in-frame clones and leaves some out. The table shows more than 30,000 clones, with approximately 30% occurring only once. Treatment meaning: randomized to nivolumab then ipilimumab (arm A) or the reverse (arm B). This CDR3 spans 15 amino acids. Germline-derived CDR1 and CDR2 are LNHDA and SQIVND (reference sequence). J lost 6 bases, V lost 4 bases, and 5 bases had no gene match. Details on this clone: What it binds is unknown.

Sequenced here: tumor tissue (inferred from file names), sampled from a patient given nivolumab and ipilimumab in sequence. The receptor was derived from a human donor with melanoma. The rearrangement links TRBV19 to TRBJ2-1; 11 bases are a match to TRBD2. The CDR3 DNA follows: TGTGCCAGTAGTACAGCCGGGACTAGCGGCAATGAGCAGTTCTTC. It yields the protein CASSTAGTSGNEQFF. The full variable domain, with the rest looked up from reference TRBV19 and TRBJ2-1, is DGGITQSPKYLFRKEGQNVTLSCEQNLNHDAMYWYRQDPGQGLRLIYYSQIVNDFQKGDIAEGYSVSREKKESFPLTVTSAQKNPTAFYLCASSTAGTSGNEQFFGPGTRLTVL.